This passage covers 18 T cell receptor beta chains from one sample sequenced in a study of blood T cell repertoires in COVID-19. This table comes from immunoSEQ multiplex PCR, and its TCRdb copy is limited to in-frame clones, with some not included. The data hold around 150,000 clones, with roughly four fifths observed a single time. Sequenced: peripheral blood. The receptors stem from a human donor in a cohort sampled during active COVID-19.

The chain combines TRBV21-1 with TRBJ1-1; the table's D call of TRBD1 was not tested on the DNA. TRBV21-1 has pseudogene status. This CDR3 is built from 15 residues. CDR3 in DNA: TGTGCCAGCAGCAAAGCAATAGACAGGGACACTGAAGCTTTCTTT. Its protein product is CASSKAIDRDTEAFF.

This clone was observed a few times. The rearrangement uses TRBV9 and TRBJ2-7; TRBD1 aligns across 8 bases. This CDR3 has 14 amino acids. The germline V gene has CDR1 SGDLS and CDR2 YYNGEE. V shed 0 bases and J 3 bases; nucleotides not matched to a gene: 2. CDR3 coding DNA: TGTGCCAGCAGCGTAGCTACAGGGGGCTACGAGCAGTACTTC. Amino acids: CASSVATGGYEQYF.

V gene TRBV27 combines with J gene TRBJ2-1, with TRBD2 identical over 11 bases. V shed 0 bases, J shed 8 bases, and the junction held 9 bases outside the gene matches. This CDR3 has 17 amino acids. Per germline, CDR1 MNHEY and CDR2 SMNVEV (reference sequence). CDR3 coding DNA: TGTGCCAGCAGTTTATCCCCGCTAGCGGGAGGTCGATATGAGCAGTTCTTC. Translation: CASSLSPLAGGRYEQFF.

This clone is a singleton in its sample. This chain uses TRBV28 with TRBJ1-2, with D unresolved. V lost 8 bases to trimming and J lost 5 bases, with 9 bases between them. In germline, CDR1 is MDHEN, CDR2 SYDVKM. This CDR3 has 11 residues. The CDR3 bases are TGTGCCAGCCGCACAAGTTATGGCTACACCTTC. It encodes CASRTSYGYTF.

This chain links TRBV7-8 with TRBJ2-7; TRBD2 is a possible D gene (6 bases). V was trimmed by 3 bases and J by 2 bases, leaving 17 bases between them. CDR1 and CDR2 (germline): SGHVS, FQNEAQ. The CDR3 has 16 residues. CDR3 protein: CASSFFPGEPTYEQYF. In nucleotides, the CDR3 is TGTGCCAGCAGCTTCTTTCCGGGGGAGCCTACCTACGAGCAGTACTTC.

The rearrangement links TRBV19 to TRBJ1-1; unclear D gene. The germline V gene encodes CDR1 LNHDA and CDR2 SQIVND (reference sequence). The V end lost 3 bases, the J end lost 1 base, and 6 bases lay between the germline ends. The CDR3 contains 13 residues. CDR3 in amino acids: CASSILANTEAFF. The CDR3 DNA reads TGTGCCAGTAGTATCCTAGCGAACACTGAAGCTTTCTTT. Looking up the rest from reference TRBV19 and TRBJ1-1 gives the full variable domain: DGGITQSPKYLFRKEGQNVTLSCEQNLNHDAMYWYRQDPGQGLRLIYYSQIVNDFQKGDIAEGYSVSREKKESFPLTVTSAQKNPTAFYLCASSILANTEAFFGQGTRLTVV.

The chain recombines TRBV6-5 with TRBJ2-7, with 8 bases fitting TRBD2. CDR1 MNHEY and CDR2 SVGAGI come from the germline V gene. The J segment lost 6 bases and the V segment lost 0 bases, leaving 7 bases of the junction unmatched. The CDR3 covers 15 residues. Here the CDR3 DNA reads TGTGCCAGCAGTTACTCTCGGGGGGGAAACCCCGAGCAGTACTTC. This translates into CASSYSRGGNPEQYF.

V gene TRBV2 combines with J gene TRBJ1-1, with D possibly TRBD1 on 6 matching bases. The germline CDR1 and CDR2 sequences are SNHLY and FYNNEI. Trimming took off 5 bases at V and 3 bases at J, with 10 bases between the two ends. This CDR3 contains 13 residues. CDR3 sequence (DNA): TGTGCCAGCAGTCGGGGGGGCGACACTGAAGCTTTCTTT. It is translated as CASSRGGDTEAFF.

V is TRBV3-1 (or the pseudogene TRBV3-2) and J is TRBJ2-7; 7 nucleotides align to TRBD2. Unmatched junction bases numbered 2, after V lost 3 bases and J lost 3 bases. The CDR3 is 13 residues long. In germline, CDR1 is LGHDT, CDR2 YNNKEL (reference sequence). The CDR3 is CASSQGGGYEQYF. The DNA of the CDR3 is TGTGCCAGCAGCCAGGGCGGGGGCTACGAGCAGTACTTC.

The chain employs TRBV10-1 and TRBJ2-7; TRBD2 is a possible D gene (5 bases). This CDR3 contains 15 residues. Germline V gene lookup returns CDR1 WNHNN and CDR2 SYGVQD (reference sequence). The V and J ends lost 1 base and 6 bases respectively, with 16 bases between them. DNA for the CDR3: TGCGCCAGCAGTGAGTTTCGGGCCGGAGGTGGCGAGCAGTACTTC. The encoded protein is CASSEFRAGGGEQYF.

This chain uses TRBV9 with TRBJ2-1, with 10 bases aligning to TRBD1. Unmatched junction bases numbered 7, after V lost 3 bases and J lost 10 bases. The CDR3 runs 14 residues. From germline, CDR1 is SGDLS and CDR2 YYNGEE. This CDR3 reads CASSGDRGRNEQFF. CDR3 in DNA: TGTGCCAGCAGCGGGGACAGGGGTCGGAACGAGCAGTTCTTC.

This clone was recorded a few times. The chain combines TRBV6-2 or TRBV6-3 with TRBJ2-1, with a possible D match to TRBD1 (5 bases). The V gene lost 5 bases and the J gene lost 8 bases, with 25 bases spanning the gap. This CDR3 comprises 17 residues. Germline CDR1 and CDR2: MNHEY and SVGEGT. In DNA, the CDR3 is TGTGCCAGCAGTACCCTAGGCAGGGCTGCCCGAGTGGATGAGCAGTTCTTC. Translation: CASSTLGRAARVDEQFF.

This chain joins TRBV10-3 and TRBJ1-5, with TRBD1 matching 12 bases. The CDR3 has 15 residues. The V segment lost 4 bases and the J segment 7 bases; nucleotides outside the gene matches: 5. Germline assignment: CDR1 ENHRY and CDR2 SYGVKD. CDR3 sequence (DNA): TGTGCCATCAGTGGGGACAGGGGGCCGGGACAGCCCCAGCATTTT. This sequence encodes CAISGDRGPGQPQHF.

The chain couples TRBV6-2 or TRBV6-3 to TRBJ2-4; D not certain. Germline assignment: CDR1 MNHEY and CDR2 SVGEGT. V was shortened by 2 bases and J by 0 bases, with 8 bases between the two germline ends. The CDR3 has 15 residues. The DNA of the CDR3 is TGTGCCAGCAGTTACGCCTCGGTAGCCAAAAACATTCAGTACTTC. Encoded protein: CASSYASVAKNIQYF.

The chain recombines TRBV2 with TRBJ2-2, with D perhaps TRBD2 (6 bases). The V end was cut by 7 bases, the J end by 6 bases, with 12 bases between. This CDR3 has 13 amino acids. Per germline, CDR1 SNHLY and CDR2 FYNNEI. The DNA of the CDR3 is TGTGCCAGCAAGGAGGGAGGATCCGGGGAGCTGTTTTTT. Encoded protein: CASKEGGSGELFF.

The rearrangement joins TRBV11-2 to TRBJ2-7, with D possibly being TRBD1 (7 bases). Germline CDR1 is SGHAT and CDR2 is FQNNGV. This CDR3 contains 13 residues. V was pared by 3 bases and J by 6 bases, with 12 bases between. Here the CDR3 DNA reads TGTGCCAGCAGCTTGAACAGGGGAGGCGAGCAGTACTTC. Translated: CASSLNRGGEQYF.

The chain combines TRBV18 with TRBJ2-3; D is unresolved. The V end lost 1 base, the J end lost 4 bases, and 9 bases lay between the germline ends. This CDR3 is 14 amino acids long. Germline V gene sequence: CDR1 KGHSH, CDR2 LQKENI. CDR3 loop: CASSPHRVADTQYF. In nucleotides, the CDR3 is TGTGCCAGCTCACCACACCGGGTGGCAGATACGCAGTATTTT.

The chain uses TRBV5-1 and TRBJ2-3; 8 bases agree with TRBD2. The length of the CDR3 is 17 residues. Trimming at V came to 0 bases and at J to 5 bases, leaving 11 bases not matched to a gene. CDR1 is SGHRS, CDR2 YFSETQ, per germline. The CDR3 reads CASSLEGRLAGLDTQYF. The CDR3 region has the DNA TGCGCCAGCAGCTTGGAGGGGCGGCTAGCGGGTCTAGATACGCAGTATTTT.